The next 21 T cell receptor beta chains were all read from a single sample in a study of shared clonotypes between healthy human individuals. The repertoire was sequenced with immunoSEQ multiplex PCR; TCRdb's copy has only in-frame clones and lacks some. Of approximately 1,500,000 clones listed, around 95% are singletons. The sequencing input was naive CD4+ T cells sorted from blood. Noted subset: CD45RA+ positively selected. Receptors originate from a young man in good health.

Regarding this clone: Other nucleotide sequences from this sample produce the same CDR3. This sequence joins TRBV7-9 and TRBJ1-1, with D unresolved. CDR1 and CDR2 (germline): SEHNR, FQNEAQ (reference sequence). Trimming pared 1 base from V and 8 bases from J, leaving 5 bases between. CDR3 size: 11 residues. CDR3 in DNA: TGTGCCAGCAGCTTAGTGGGGGAAGCTTTCTTT. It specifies CASSLVGEAFF.

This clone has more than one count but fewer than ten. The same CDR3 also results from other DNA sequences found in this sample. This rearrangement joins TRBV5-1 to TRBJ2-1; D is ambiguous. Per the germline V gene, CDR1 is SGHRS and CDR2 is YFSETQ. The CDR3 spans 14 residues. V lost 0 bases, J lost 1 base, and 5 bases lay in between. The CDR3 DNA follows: TGCGCCAGCAGCTTGGGGGGATCCTACAATGAGCAGTTCTTC. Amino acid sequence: CASSLGGSYNEQFF.

This CDR3 reads CASRKDDINSYEQYF. The CDR3 bases are TGTGCCAGCAGAAAGGACGACATCAACTCCTACGAGCAGTACTTC. This chain joins TRBV6-1 and TRBJ2-7; D unclear. From germline, CDR1 is MNHNS and CDR2 SASEGT. The CDR3 consists of 15 residues. The V and J ends lost 6 bases and 0 bases respectively, with 15 bases between them.

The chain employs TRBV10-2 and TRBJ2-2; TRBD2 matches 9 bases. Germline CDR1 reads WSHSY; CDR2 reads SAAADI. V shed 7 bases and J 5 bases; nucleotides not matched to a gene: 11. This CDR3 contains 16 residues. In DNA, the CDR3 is TGCGCCAGCAAAGGGACTAGCACGCTCCCGACCGGGGAGCTGTTTTTT. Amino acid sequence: CASKGTSTLPTGELFF.

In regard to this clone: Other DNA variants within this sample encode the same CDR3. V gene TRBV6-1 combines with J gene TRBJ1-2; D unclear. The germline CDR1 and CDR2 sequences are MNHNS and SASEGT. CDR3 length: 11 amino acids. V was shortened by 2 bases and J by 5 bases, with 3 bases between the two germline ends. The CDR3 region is CASSELYGYTF. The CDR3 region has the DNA TGTGCCAGCAGTGAACTGTATGGCTACACCTTC.

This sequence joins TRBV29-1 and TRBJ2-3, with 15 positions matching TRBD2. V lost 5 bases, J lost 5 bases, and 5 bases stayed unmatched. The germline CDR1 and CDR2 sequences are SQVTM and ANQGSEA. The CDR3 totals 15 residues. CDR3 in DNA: TGCAGCGTTTGGACTAGCGGGAGGGCCTTAGATACGCAGTATTTT. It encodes CSVWTSGRALDTQYF.

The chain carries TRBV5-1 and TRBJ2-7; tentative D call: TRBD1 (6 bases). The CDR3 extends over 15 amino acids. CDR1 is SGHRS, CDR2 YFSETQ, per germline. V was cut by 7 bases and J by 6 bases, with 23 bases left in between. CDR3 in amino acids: CASWAHRVAYGEQYF. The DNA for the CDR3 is TGCGCCAGCTGGGCCCACAGGGTAGCCTATGGCGAGCAGTACTTC.

CDR3 amino acids: CASSPTTSPTDTQYF. The CDR3 DNA follows: TGTGCCAGCTCACCAACCACTTCTCCCACAGATACGCAGTATTTT. This chain joins TRBV18 and TRBJ2-3; no firm D call. Germline CDR1 reads KGHSH; CDR2 reads LQKENI. The CDR3 runs to 15 residues. V gave up 2 bases and J gave up 2 bases, with 11 bases separating them.

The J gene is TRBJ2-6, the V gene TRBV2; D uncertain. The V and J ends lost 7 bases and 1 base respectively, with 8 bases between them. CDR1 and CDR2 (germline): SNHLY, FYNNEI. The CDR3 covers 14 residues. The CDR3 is CASIGASGANVLTF. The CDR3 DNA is TGTGCCAGCATAGGAGCTTCTGGGGCCAACGTCCTGACTTTC.

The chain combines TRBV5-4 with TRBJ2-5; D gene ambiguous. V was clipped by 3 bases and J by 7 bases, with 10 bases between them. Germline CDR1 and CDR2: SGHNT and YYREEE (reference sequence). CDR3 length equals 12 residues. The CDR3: CASSSPSRTQYF. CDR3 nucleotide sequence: TGTGCCAGCAGCTCCCCAAGTCGGACCCAGTACTTC.

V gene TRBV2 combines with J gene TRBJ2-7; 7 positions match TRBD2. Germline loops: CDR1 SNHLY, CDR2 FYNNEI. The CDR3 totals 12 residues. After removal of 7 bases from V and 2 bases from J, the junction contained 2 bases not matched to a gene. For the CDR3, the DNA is TGTGCCAGCAAGCGGGGAACCTACGAGCAGTACTTC. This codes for CASKRGTYEQYF.

CDR3 nucleotides: TGTGCCAGCAGCTCGCAAACTCCGACAGGGTACAATGAGCAGTTCTTC. Translating gives CASSSQTPTGYNEQFF. This chain connects TRBV27 to TRBJ2-1; TRBD1 matches at 7 bases. Germline CDR1 MNHEY, CDR2 SMNVEV (reference sequence). V gave up 6 bases and J gave up 4 bases; unmatched junction bases: 12. CDR3 size: 16 residues.

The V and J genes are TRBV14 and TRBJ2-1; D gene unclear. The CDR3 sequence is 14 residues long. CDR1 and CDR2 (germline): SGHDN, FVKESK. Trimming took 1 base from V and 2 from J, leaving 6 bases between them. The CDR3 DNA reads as TGTGCCAGCAGCCAAGTCCATACCTACAATGAGCAGTTCTTC. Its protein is CASSQVHTYNEQFF.

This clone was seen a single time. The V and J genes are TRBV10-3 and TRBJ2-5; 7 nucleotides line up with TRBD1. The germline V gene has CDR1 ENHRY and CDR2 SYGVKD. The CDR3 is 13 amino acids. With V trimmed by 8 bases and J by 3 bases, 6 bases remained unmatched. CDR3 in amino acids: CAIRPGTEETQYF. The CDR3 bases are TGTGCCATCCGTCCCGGGACAGAAGAGACCCAGTACTTC.

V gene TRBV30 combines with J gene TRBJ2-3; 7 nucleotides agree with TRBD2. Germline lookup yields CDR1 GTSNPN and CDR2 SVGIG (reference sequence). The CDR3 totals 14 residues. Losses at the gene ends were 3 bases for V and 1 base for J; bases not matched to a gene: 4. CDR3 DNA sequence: TGTGCCTGGAGGGTAGCGGGTGGCACAGATACGCAGTATTTT. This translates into CAWRVAGGTDTQYF. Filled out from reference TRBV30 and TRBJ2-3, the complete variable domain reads SQTIHQWPATLVQPVGSPLSLECTVEGTSNPNLYWYRQAAGRGLQLLFYSVGIGQISSEVPQNLSASRPQDRQFILSSKKLLLSDSGFYLCAWRVAGGTDTQYFGPGTRLTVL.

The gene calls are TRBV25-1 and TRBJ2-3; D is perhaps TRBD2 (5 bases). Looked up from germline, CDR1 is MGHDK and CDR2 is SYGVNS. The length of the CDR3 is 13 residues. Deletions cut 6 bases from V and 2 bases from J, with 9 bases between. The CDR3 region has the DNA TGTGCCAGCAGCCATGACTACACAGATACGCAGTATTTT. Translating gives CASSHDYTDTQYF.

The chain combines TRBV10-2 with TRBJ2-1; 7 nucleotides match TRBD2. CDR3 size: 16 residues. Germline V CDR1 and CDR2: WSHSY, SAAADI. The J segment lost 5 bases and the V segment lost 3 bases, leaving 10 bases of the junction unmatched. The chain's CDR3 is CASSDPGLAVNNEQFF. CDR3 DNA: TGCGCCAGCAGTGACCCGGGGCTAGCGGTTAACAATGAGCAGTTCTTC.

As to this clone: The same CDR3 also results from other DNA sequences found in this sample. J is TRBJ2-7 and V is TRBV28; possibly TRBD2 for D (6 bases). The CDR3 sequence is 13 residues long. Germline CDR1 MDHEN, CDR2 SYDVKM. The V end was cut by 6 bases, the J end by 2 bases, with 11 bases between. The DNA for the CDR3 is TGTGCCAGCAGGGCCGGGGGACCCTACGAGCAGTACTTC. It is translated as CASRAGGPYEQYF.

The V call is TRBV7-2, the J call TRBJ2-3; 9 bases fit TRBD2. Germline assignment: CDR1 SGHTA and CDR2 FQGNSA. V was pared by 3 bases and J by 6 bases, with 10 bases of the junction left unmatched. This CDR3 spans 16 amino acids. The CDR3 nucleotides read TGTGCCAGCAGCTTCTTGGCGGGAGGGACCGTCGATACGCAGTATTTT. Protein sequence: CASSFLAGGTVDTQYF.

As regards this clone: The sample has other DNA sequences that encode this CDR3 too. The CDR3 sequence is CASSLKNTEAFF. In nucleotides, the CDR3 is TGTGCCAGCAGCCTTAAGAACACTGAAGCTTTCTTT. The chain has TRBV28 and TRBJ1-1; D remains ambiguous. The CDR3 loop spans 12 amino acids. V dropped 6 bases and J dropped 1 base, with 6 bases sitting between them. Per the germline V gene, CDR1 is MDHEN and CDR2 is SYDVKM.

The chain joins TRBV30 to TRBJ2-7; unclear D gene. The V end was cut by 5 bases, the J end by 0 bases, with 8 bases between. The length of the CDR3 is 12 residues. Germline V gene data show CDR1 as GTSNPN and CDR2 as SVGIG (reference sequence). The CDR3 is CAWGRNSYEQYF. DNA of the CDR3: TGTGCCTGGGGACGGAACTCCTACGAGCAGTACTTC.